The following is a T cell receptor beta chain sequence with its context. Participants, about 18 to 90 years old, spanned approximately 25 US areas. This sample is drawn from a study of blood T cell repertoires in COVID-19. Method: immunoSEQ multiplex PCR; TCRdb's copy keeps in-frame clones and lacks some. Among hundreds of thousands of clones listed, 85% to 90% were seen once. Source material: PBMCs or T cells enriched from blood (not recorded which). This receptor was obtained from a woman between 25 and 40 years old with acute COVID-19.

The CDR3 DNA reads as TGTGCCAGCAGTGTTCGACAGGGAGATCAGCCCCAGCATTTT. The encoded protein is CASSVRQGDQPQHF. This chain links TRBV2 with TRBJ1-5, with 7 bases lining up with TRBD1. V gave up 4 bases and J gave up 5 bases; unmatched junction bases: 5. The germline CDR1 and CDR2 sequences are SNHLY and FYNNEI. The CDR3 sequence is 14 residues long.